These T cell receptor beta chains were read from a single sample in a study of tumor-infiltrating lymphocytes in oesophageal squamous cell carcinoma. A single record per CDR3 protein comes from TCRdb applying MiXCR to the PCR reads. The data contain around 13,000 distinct CDR3 sequences, 52% of them singletons. The sequencing sample was made of esophageal tumor tissue. Receptors originate from a female donor with esophageal squamous cell carcinoma. The CDR3 runs from the conserved cysteine through the conserved F or W. Fields, in order: clone size, J gene, D gene, V gene, CDR3 protein, CDR3 DNA. A D gene is named only where the DNA matches it firmly. For some rows the clone size is stated as once, few or many, or as a class when expanded; others skip it.

few | TRBJ2-1 | TRBD1 | TRBV27 | CASAQGSGSPLHF | TGTGCCAGCGCACAGGGGTCGGGGTCACCCCTCCACTTC
- | TRBJ2-7 | TRBD2 | TRBV7-2 | CASSLSVASGTWSDEQYF | TGTGCCAGCAGCTTAAGCGTGGCTAGCGGGACATGGAGCGACGAGCAGTACTTC
- | TRBJ2-1 | - | TRBV7-8 | CASSVGTTQGNEQFF | TGTGCCAGCAGCGTCGGGACGACTCAGGGGAATGAGCAGTTCTTC
few | TRBJ1-2 | TRBD1 | TRBV7-9 | CASSVQGADYGYTF | TGTGCCAGCAGCGTTCAGGGGGCGGACTATGGCTACACCTTC
many | TRBJ2-7 | - | TRBV7-9 | CASSYARAEQYF | TGTGCCAGCAGCTATGCGAGGGCCGAGCAGTACTTC
- | TRBJ2-3 | TRBD2 | TRBV10-3 | CAISRPGGSGRLDTQYF | TGTGCCATCAGTAGACCCGGTGGTAGCGGGAGGCTAGATACGCAGTATTTT
- | TRBJ1-5 | TRBD1 | TRBV2 | CASSTGTAGHQPQHF | TGTGCCAGCAGTACCGGGACAGCAGGCCATCAGCCCCAGCATTTT
- | TRBJ2-1 | - | TRBV7-2 | CASSLNAGTSYNEQFF | TGTGCCAGCAGCTTAAACGCGGGGACATCCTACAATGAGCAGTTCTTC
- | TRBJ2-1 | TRBD2 | TRBV5-3 | CASTIGGDGELFF | TGTGCCAGCACCATCGGGGGGGATGGGGAGCTGTTCTTC
- | TRBJ1-1 | - | TRBV10-3 | CAISELGVLNTEAFF | TGTGCCATCAGTGAGCTGGGAGTATTGAACACTGAAGCTTTCTTT
- | TRBJ2-3 | TRBD2 | TRBV28 | CASSLPAGADTQYF | TGTGCCAGCAGTCTACCAGCGGGAGCAGATACGCAGTATTTT
- | TRBJ2-1 | - | TRBV6-8 | CASDASDNEQFF | TGTGCCAGCGACGCCAGCGACAATGAGCAGTTCTTC
few | TRBJ2-5 | - | TRBV7-3 | CASSRGKSETQYF | TGTGCCAGCAGTAGAGGGAAATCGGAGACCCAGTACTTC
once | TRBJ2-1 | - | TRBV11-2 | CASSFGGLYHNEQFF | TGTGCCAGCAGCTTCGGAGGACTATACCACAATGAGCAGTTCTTC
- | TRBJ2-5 | TRBD1 | TRBV18 | CASSLTGGGKETQYF | TGTGCCAGCTCACTCACAGGGGGAGGAAAAGAGACCCAGTACTTC
large | TRBJ2-5 | TRBD1 | TRBV7-9 | CASSLRRQGETQYF | TGTGCCAGCAGCTTGCGGAGACAGGGAGAGACCCAGTACTTC
once | TRBJ2-7 | TRBD1 | TRBV7-2 | CASSRWDRPSYEQYF | TGTGCCAGCAGCAGATGGGACAGGCCCTCCTACGAGCAGTACTTC
once | TRBJ2-1 | - | TRBV6-1 | CASSETTYEQFF | TGTGCCAGCAGTGAAACGACCTATGAGCAGTTCTTC
many | TRBJ1-2 | - | TRBV5-1 | CASSLEPTGGYTF | TGCGCCAGCAGCTTGGAGCCAACAGGGGGCTACACCTTC
- | TRBJ1-2 | - | TRBV29-1 | CSGQYGYTF | TGCAGCGGGCAGTATGGCTACACCTTC
medium-sized | TRBJ1-1 | - | TRBV7-4 | CASSGRGVEAFF | TGTGCCAGCAGCGGGCGGGGGGTCGAAGCTTTCTTT
few | TRBJ2-1 | TRBD2 | TRBV7-2 | CASSLTSGLSYNEQFF | TGTGCCAGCAGCTTAACTAGCGGGTTATCCTACAATGAGCAGTTCTTC
many | TRBJ2-2 | - | TRBV7-8 | CASSPDWGGELFF | TGTGCCAGCAGCCCCGATTGGGGGGGGGAGCTGTTTTTT
few | TRBJ2-3 | - | TRBV7-6 | CASSPRRTGELYF | TGTGCCAGCAGCCCGAGGAGGACCGGGGAGCTGTATTTT
- | TRBJ2-4 | TRBD2 | TRBV28 | CASSLSWTSGRFSYNEQYF | TGTGCCAGCAGTTTATCTTGGACTAGCGGGAGGTTCTCCTACAATGAGCAGTACTTC
- | TRBJ2-5 | - | TRBV11-2 | CASSMGPGETQYF | TGTGCCAGCAGTATGGGCCCGGGGGAGACCCAGTACTTC
- | TRBJ1-6 | - | TRBV6-6 | CASGRRPESYNSPLHF | TGTGCCAGCGGGCGGAGGCCCGAGTCCTATAATTCACCCCTCCACTTT
- | TRBJ2-5 | - | TRBV7-2 | CASSPGQSRETQYF | TGTGCCAGCAGTCCAGGACAGTCCCGAGAGACCCAGTACTTC
once | TRBJ2-6 | - | TRBV28 | CASTWDLSGANVLTF | TGTGCCAGCACGTGGGATCTTTCTGGGGCCAACGTCCTGACTTTC
- | TRBJ1-4 | TRBD1 | TRBV11-1 | CASSPSTGEGNEKLFF | TGTGCCAGCAGCCCCTCGACAGGGGAGGGAAATGAAAAACTGTTTTTT
few | TRBJ2-3 | TRBD2 | TRBV7-6 | CASSLGAGASGRTSTDTQYF | TGTGCCAGCAGCTTAGGGGCTGGGGCTAGCGGGAGAACTAGCACAGATACGCAGTATTTT
- | TRBJ2-1 | - | TRBV6-1 | CASSNYNSPLHF | TGTGCCAGCAGCAACTATAATTCACCCCTCCACTTC
- | TRBJ2-3 | - | TRBV7-2 | CASSFSSGFSTDTQYF | TGTGCCAGCAGCTTTTCGAGCGGGTTTAGCACAGATACGCAGTATTTT
many | TRBJ2-1 | - | TRBV6-2/TRBV6-3 | CASSYRDRGSTSGNEQFF | TGTGCCAGCAGTTACCGAGACAGGGGGTCTACTAGCGGCAATGAGCAGTTCTTC
- | TRBJ2-5 | TRBD1 | TRBV12-3/TRBV12-4 | CASRRDRGFLETQYF | TGTGCCAGCAGACGGGACAGGGGTTTTCTAGAGACCCAGTACTTC
- | TRBJ2-1 | TRBD2 | TRBV28 | CASSLLAGGFDEQFF | TGTGCCAGCAGTTTATTGGCGGGGGGGTTCGATGAGCAGTTCTTC
- | TRBJ1-3 | - | TRBV19 | CASSNRQSSGNTIYF | TGTGCCAGTAGTAATCGACAGAGCTCTGGAAACACCATATATTTT
many | TRBJ2-1 | TRBD2 | TRBV4-1 | CASSHQRGYNEQFF | TGCGCCAGCAGCCATCAGCGGGGTTACAATGAGCAGTTCTTC
few | TRBJ2-6 | - | TRBV19 | CASSRDGLGAGANVLTF | TGTGCCAGTAGCAGGGACGGCCTAGGGGCTGGGGCCAACGTCCTGACTTTC
- | TRBJ2-1 | TRBD2 | TRBV7-2 | CASRGPGLRSYNEQFF | TGTGCCAGCAGAGGACCGGGACTACGCTCCTACAATGAGCAGTTCTTC
once | TRBJ2-7 | TRBD2 | TRBV10-2 | CASRLAGAYEQYF | TGCGCCAGCAGACTAGCGGGGGCCTACGAGCAGTACTTC
- | TRBJ2-1 | TRBD2 | TRBV7-6 | CASSPFSGRFYEQFF | TGTGCCAGCAGCCCGTTTAGCGGGAGGTTCTATGAGCAGTTCTTC
medium-sized | TRBJ1-6 | TRBD1 | TRBV12-3/TRBV12-4 | CASSPRQGDNSPLHF | TGTGCCAGCAGTCCCAGACAGGGGGATAATTCACCCCTCCACTTT
- | TRBJ2-3 | - | TRBV11-3 | CASSLGSGPLTDTQYF | TGTGCCAGCAGCTTAGGATCGGGACCCCTCACAGATACGCAGTATTTT
many | TRBJ2-7 | - | TRBV11-1 | CASSLGLGTYEQYF | TGTGCCAGCAGCCTGGGCCTAGGAACCTACGAGCAGTACTTC
many | TRBJ1-5 | TRBD1 | TRBV12-3/TRBV12-4 | CASSRQQGAGQPQHF | TGTGCCAGCAGTCGACAACAGGGGGCTGGTCAGCCCCAGCATTTT
- | TRBJ1-5 | TRBD1 | TRBV6-1 | CASRPTGGRNQPQHF | TGTGCCAGCAGACCAACAGGGGGACGAAATCAGCCCCAGCATTTT
- | TRBJ2-7 | - | TRBV12-3/TRBV12-4 | CASSSLESSYEQYF | TGTGCCAGCAGTTCGCTGGAGAGCTCCTACGAGCAGTACTTC
many | TRBJ1-5 | - | TRBV6-1 | CASTPNPRPGGQPQHF | TGTGCCAGCACCCCCAATCCTCGTCCGGGCGGTCAGCCCCAGCATTTT
- | TRBJ2-7 | - | TRBV7-6 | CASSFGGGSYEQYF | TGTGCCAGCAGCTTCGGTGGAGGCTCCTACGAGCAGTACTTC